Following are 5 T cell receptor beta chains from one sample sequenced in a study of type 1 regulatory T cells. The study's findings and limits: Compared with non-type 1 regulatory T cells, type 1 regulatory T cells showed a more restricted TCR repertoire.

TCRdb re-called the reads through MiXCR, storing one row per CDR3 protein. The data hold about 71,000 distinct CDR3 sequences, with around 20% observed a single time. For these receptors, no antigen is known. Sequenced material: cultured type 1 regulatory T (Tr1) cells, either the whole culture or a sorted fraction (not recorded which). The receptor set was obtained from a human donor in good health.

The V call is TRBV29-1, the J call TRBJ1-2, with TRBD1 identical over 10 bases. Losses at the gene ends were 0 bases for V and 7 bases for J; bases not matched to a gene: 5. The CDR3 has 14 amino acids. Germline CDR1 SQVTM, CDR2 ANQGSEA. The CDR3 loop is CSVEEARTGGGYTF. For the CDR3, the DNA is TGCAGCGTTGAAGAGGCAAGGACAGGGGGTGGCTACACCTTC.

The chain joins TRBV20-1 to TRBJ2-1; 11 bases fit TRBD2. Trimming at V came to 6 bases and at J to 10 bases, leaving 17 bases not matched to a gene. The CDR3 has 16 amino acids. Looked up from germline, CDR1 is DFQATT and CDR2 is SNEGSKA (reference sequence). In DNA form, the CDR3 reads TGCAGTGCCCGACCATCTAGCGGGAGGACAAGCCGGGAGCAGTTCTTC. This encodes CSARPSSGRTSREQFF.

For this clonotype: A junction end diverges from the germline sequence, so it may reflect a read error. This chain uses TRBV20-1 with TRBJ2-7; D uncertain. This CDR3 comprises 13 residues. Germline V gene lookup returns CDR1 DFQATT and CDR2 SNEGSKA (reference sequence). The CDR3 nucleotides are TGCAGTGCTCGAGACACGTACTCCTACGAGCAGTACTTC. Protein product: CSARDTYSYEQYF.

This clonotype showed up just a few times. V gene TRBV29-1 combines with J gene TRBJ2-3, with 7 nucleotides matching TRBD2. The CDR3 runs 13 residues. With V trimmed by 7 bases and J by 0 bases, 4 bases remained unmatched. Germline values: CDR1 SQVTM, CDR2 ANQGSEA. The CDR3 spells CSANSGSTDTQYF. Here the CDR3 DNA reads TGCAGCGCCAATAGCGGGAGCACAGATACGCAGTATTTT.

This clonotype was detected many times. V usage is TRBV20-1 and J usage is TRBJ2-3; the match to TRBD2 covers 12 bases. V lost 6 bases and J lost 2; bases outside the gene matches: 6. Looked up from germline, CDR1 is DFQATT and CDR2 is SNEGSKA (reference sequence). The CDR3 has 15 amino acids. The chain's CDR3 is CSAETSGGYTDTQYF. DNA for the CDR3: TGCAGTGCCGAGACTAGCGGGGGATACACAGATACGCAGTATTTT.